Each of the 21 T cell receptor beta chains below was sequenced from the same sample in a study of T cells expressing NK-cell markers. TCRdb reprocessed the 5' RACE reads and stores each CDR3 protein as one record, lacking DNA. Reported are 400,000 to 550,000 distinct CDR3 sequences; the ten largest clones contain 7.3%. Material for sequencing was blood T cells: a sorted CD56 or NKG2C T cell subset, CD4+ or CD8+ T cells, or bulk PBMC T cells (not recorded which). The receptors originated from a woman between 18 and 69 years old in good health.

The V call is TRBV5-6, the J call TRBJ2-2. Germline V gene lookup returns CDR1 SGHDT and CDR2 YYEEEE. This CDR3 comprises 14 residues. CDR3 loop: CASSTALGSGELFF.

CDR3 residues: CASSESGQGLHQPQHF. The chain carries TRBV25-1 and TRBJ1-5; TCRdb indicates TRBD1, and absent DNA this call remains unverified. Germline CDR1 is MGHDK and CDR2 is SYGVNS. This CDR3 spans 16 amino acids.

The CDR3 is CASSLTGGSTGELFF. The chain links TRBV7-9 to TRBJ2-2; TCRdb names TRBD1, which stays unverified in the absence of DNA. Germline CDR1 SEHNR, CDR2 FQNEAQ (reference sequence). The CDR3 is 15 residues long.

The chain carries TRBV9 and TRBJ2-2; no DNA is available, so the TRBD2 call from TCRdb remains unchecked. CDR3 length: 14 residues. Germline CDR1 SGDLS, CDR2 YYNGEE. CDR3 residues: CASSPRLVSGELFF.

The CDR3 region is CASSPLTSGETQYF. The chain carries TRBV7-9 and TRBJ2-5; TCRdb calls TRBD2, which cannot be checked without DNA. Germline V CDR1 and CDR2: SEHNR, FQNEAQ (reference sequence). This CDR3 has 14 residues.

The chain joins TRBV6-5 to TRBJ1-1. This CDR3 comprises 12 residues. Germline CDR1 is MNHEY and CDR2 is SVGAGI. CDR3 sequence reads: CASSYKFTEAFF.

This chain links TRBV2 with TRBJ2-2. The germline CDR1 and CDR2 sequences are SNHLY and FYNNEI. This CDR3 region has 14 residues. CDR3 loop: CASSYSGKPGELFF. The full variable domain, with the rest looked up from reference TRBV2 and TRBJ2-2, is EPEVTQTPSHQVTQMGQEVILRCVPISNHLYFYWYRQILGQKVEFLVSFYNNEISEKSEIFDDQFSVERPDGSNFTLKIRSTKLEDSAMYFCASSYSGKPGELFFGEGSRLTVL.

V is TRBV7-2 and J is TRBJ1-5; lacking DNA, the TRBD1 call made by TCRdb goes unchecked. Germline-derived CDR1 and CDR2 are SGHTA and FQGNSA. The length of the CDR3 is 15 residues. This chain's CDR3 is CASSLETGGGQPQHF. Full variable domain (missing parts from reference TRBV7-2 and TRBJ1-5): GAGVSQSPSNKVTEKGKDVELRCDPISGHTALYWYRQSLGQGLEFLIYFQGNSAPDKSGLPSDRFSAERTGGSVSTLTIQRTQQEDSAVYLCASSLETGGGQPQHFGDGTRLSIL.

The chain has TRBV7-6 and TRBJ2-4; lacking DNA, the TRBD1 call made by TCRdb goes unchecked. Germline V gene lookup returns CDR1 SGHVS and CDR2 FNYEAQ. There are 15 residues in the CDR3. CDR3 in amino acids: CASSRSGATENIQYF.

V usage is TRBV4-3 and J usage is TRBJ2-1; the D call from TCRdb, TRBD2, cannot be confirmed without DNA. The germline V gene encodes CDR1 LGHNA and CDR2 YSLEER. The CDR3 extends over 17 amino acids. Here the CDR3 reads CASSQERSGLVYNEQFF.

The chain carries TRBV30 and TRBJ2-5; TCRdb reports TRBD1, a call that lacks DNA to check it against. Looked up from germline, CDR1 is GTSNPN and CDR2 is SVGIG (reference sequence). This CDR3 is built from 15 residues. The CDR3 is CAWSVGAGAQETQYF.

CDR3 in amino acids: CASSFQGGVGGEAFF. The chain is built from TRBV12-3 or TRBV12-4 and TRBJ1-1. This CDR3 contains 15 residues.

This chain joins TRBV6-2 or TRBV6-3 and TRBJ2-1; TCRdb selects TRBD2, and the lack of DNA leaves this call unchecked. CDR3 length: 15 residues. Germline CDR1 is MNHEY and CDR2 is SVGEGT. The CDR3: CASQDLAGAYNEQFF.

The rearrangement joins TRBV12-3 or TRBV12-4 to TRBJ2-3; the D call from TCRdb, TRBD2, cannot be confirmed without DNA. The CDR3 spans 18 residues. CDR3 region: CASSPGTSGGLSTDTQYF.

V and J are TRBV20-1 and TRBJ2-1; TCRdb picks TRBD2, but there is no DNA to check that call. The CDR3 sequence is 14 residues long. Germline CDR1 and CDR2: DFQATT and SNEGSKA (reference sequence). CDR3 sequence reads: CSASGQRGGYEQFF.

This sequence joins TRBV11-2 and TRBJ2-2; TCRdb selects TRBD1, and the lack of DNA leaves this call unchecked. Germline V gene sequence: CDR1 SGHAT, CDR2 FQNNGV. This CDR3 is built from 15 residues. CDR3: CASSEGTLNTGELFF.

CDR3 region: CASSRPGQGTRRADTQYF. The chain uses TRBV12-3 or TRBV12-4 and TRBJ2-3; there is no DNA to check the TCRdb D call of TRBD1. The CDR3 consists of 18 residues.

This chain joins TRBV7-6 and TRBJ1-1. CDR1 and CDR2 (germline): SGHVS, FNYEAQ. The CDR3 totals 14 residues. The CDR3 region is CASSLGHVNTEAFF.

The chain employs TRBV2 and TRBJ2-1. The CDR3 has 15 residues. The germline V gene has CDR1 SNHLY and CDR2 FYNNEI. This CDR3 reads CASSDTTSSYNEQFF.

The chain is built from TRBV19 and TRBJ2-1; TCRdb's D call of TRBD1 is untestable without DNA. CDR1 is LNHDA and CDR2 is SQIVND in the germline V gene (reference sequence). The CDR3 has 15 amino acids. The CDR3 spells CASSTGTRGLNEQFF.

The V and J genes are TRBV20-1 and TRBJ2-1; no DNA is available, so the TRBD2 call from TCRdb remains unchecked. Germline loops: CDR1 DFQATT, CDR2 SNEGSKA (reference sequence). This CDR3 spans 15 amino acids. The CDR3 region is CSAETSDSSYNEQFF.